Following are 17 T cell receptor beta chains from one sample sequenced in a study of blood T cell repertoires in COVID-19 (dated by TCRdb to 2019 to 2021). The library came from the immunoSEQ multiplex PCR assay. TCRdb stores this immuneACCESS table with in-frame sequences only. Part of the clones is absent; in the studies checked, under half of the shortfall reflects unresolved V genes, and no reason is known for the rest. The sample profile shows about 190,000 clones; 80% to 90% of them were found once. The ten largest clones represent 1% to 1.4% of the sample. The material sequenced was peripheral blood. These receptors all come from a young man with acute or convalescent COVID-19.

CDR3 sequence reads: CASSLGWFERGAETQYF. For the CDR3, the DNA is TGTGCCAGCAGCTTGGGGTGGTTTGAGCGGGGGGCAGAGACCCAGTACTTC. The gene calls are TRBV11-2 and TRBJ2-5, with 9 positions matching TRBD2. The CDR3 consists of 17 residues. V dropped 3 bases and J dropped 4; count of bases not matched to a gene: 12. Per the germline V gene, CDR1 is SGHAT and CDR2 is FQNNGV.

The chain uses TRBV6-1 and TRBJ1-1, with D possibly TRBD1 on 6 matching bases. Germline loops: CDR1 MNHNS, CDR2 SASEGT. Deletions cut 6 bases from V and 7 bases from J, with 15 bases between. The CDR3 covers 13 residues. CDR3 sequence: CASSRDITGEAFF. CDR3 coding DNA: TGTGCCAGCAGCAGGGACATCACCGGTGAAGCTTTCTTT.

In this sample, this clone turned up once. The chain recombines TRBV6-5 with TRBJ1-5; possible D gene TRBD1, 5 bases. The V end lost 8 bases, the J end lost 5 bases, and 19 bases lay between the germline ends. Germline V CDR1 and CDR2: MNHEY, SVGAGI. The CDR3 is 15 residues long. CDR3 sequence (DNA): TGTGCCAGCTCGGGGACGGTGGGAGGGCATCAGCCCCAGCATTTT. Translating gives CASSGTVGGHQPQHF.

The rearrangement joins TRBV11-2 to TRBJ2-3; 9 nucleotides align to TRBD1. In germline, CDR1 is SGHAT, CDR2 FQNNGV. The CDR3 covers 16 residues. The V segment lost 5 bases and the J segment 1 base; nucleotides outside the gene matches: 7. The CDR3 region has the DNA TGTGCCAGCAGCCTGACCCGGGACAGGGGCACAGATACGCAGTATTTT. Its translation is CASSLTRDRGTDTQYF.

The chain carries TRBV5-5 and TRBJ2-7; 8 bases are shared with TRBD1. Germline CDR1 SGHKS, CDR2 YYEKEE (reference sequence). J gave up 5 bases and V 3 bases, and 7 bases lay outside the gene matches. This CDR3 has 14 residues. The CDR3 region has the DNA TGTGCCAGCAGCTCCCGGACAGGGAGTAACGAGCAGTACTTC. This gives the protein CASSSRTGSNEQYF.

The rearrangement links TRBV5-1 to TRBJ2-2; 8 bases agree with TRBD1. Germline values: CDR1 SGHRS, CDR2 YFSETQ. The V and J ends lost 4 bases and 4 bases, in that order; junction bases with no gene match: 6. The CDR3 extends over 15 amino acids. Here the CDR3 reads CASSLPGGSTGELFF. CDR3 coding DNA: TGCGCCAGCAGCCTCCCAGGGGGCTCCACCGGGGAGCTGTTTTTT.

This chain links TRBV18 with TRBJ2-2, with D maybe TRBD1 (5 bases). In germline, CDR1 is KGHSH, CDR2 LQKENI. The CDR3 has 13 residues. Trimming stripped 1 base from V and 6 bases from J, with 6 bases between. CDR3 sequence reads: CASSPQGSGELFF. As DNA, the CDR3 is TGTGCCAGCTCACCACAGGGGTCCGGGGAGCTGTTTTTT. Full variable domain (missing parts from reference TRBV18 and TRBJ2-2): NAGVMQNPRHLVRRRGQEARLRCSPMKGHSHVYWYRQLPEEGLKFMVYLQKENIIDESGMPKERFSAEFPKEGPSILRIQQVVRGDSAAYFCASSPQGSGELFFGEGSRLTVL.

The rearrangement uses TRBV7-9 and TRBJ1-6; 10 bases match TRBD1. The junction had 7 bases not matched to a gene; V was cut back by 7 bases and J by 4 bases. Germline CDR1 is SEHNR and CDR2 is FQNEAQ (reference sequence). This CDR3 spans 16 amino acids. In DNA, the CDR3 is TGTGCCAGCACCGGACAGGGGGGTGGATATAATTCACCCCTCCACTTT. It translates to CASTGQGGGYNSPLHF.

The rearrangement uses TRBV29-1 and TRBJ1-2, with TRBD1 matching over 10 bases. Trimming took 4 bases from V and 6 from J; bases not matched to a gene: 2. Germline V gene data show CDR1 as SQVTM and CDR2 as ANQGSEA. The CDR3 is made up of 12 amino acids. Written as DNA, the CDR3 is TGCAGCGTTGTGGGACAGGGGAATGGCTACACCTTC. This codes for CSVVGQGNGYTF.

This clone appeared a single time. The chain combines TRBV28 with TRBJ1-2; 8 bases agree with TRBD1. Germline loops: CDR1 MDHEN, CDR2 SYDVKM. This CDR3 is built from 14 residues. J lost 4 bases, V lost 4 bases, and 5 bases had no gene match. The DNA for the CDR3 is TGTGCCAGCAGTTCCGGGACAGGCTTCTATGGCTACACCTTC. Translated: CASSSGTGFYGYTF.

This clone was seen only once. The sample holds other DNA sequences that translate to the same CDR3. The chain has TRBV6-6 and TRBJ2-7, with 15 nucleotides matching TRBD2. The germline CDR1 and CDR2 sequences are MNHNY and SVGAGI (reference sequence). Losses at the gene ends were 6 bases for V and 3 bases for J; bases not matched to a gene: 6. The length of the CDR3 is 16 residues. CDR3 sequence: CASSLGLAGGGYEQYF. The CDR3 coding sequence is TGTGCCAGCAGCCTCGGACTAGCGGGAGGGGGCTACGAGCAGTACTTC.

CDR3 sequence reads: CASSASAVPNEQFF. The DNA for the CDR3 is TGTGCCAGCAGCGCCAGTGCGGTACCCAATGAGCAGTTCTTC. V is TRBV7-3 and J is TRBJ2-1; no clear D. The CDR3 consists of 14 residues. Trimming removed 5 bases at V and 6 bases at J, with 14 bases between. Germline CDR1 and CDR2: SGHTA and FQGTGA.

V gene TRBV9 combines with J gene TRBJ1-1; 7 bases are a match to TRBD1. With 4 bases clipped from V and 2 bases from J, the junction kept 11 bases outside the gene matches. The germline gives CDR1 SGDLS, CDR2 YYNGEE. The CDR3 length is 16 residues. In DNA form, the CDR3 reads TGTGCCAGCAGCCAATTGCAGGGGGGTATTAACACTGAAGCTTTCTTT. It translates to CASSQLQGGINTEAFF.

The J gene is TRBJ1-6, the V gene TRBV27, with TRBD1 as a possible D gene (6 bases). Germline V lookup: CDR1 MNHEY, CDR2 SMNVEV (reference sequence). The CDR3 sequence is 17 residues long. V was cut by 0 bases and J by 9 bases, with 18 bases left in between. The DNA for the CDR3 is TGTGCCAGCAGTTTATCGAGGAGCGGTAAACAGGGTTCACCCCTCCACTTT. Translation: CASSLSRSGKQGSPLHF.

The chain joins TRBV9 to TRBJ1-2; 10 bases are shared with TRBD1. Germline loops: CDR1 SGDLS, CDR2 YYNGEE. The CDR3 has 15 residues. Germline trimming cut 2 bases from V and 4 bases from J; bases unmatched to any gene: 5. This CDR3 reads CASSVGQGHAYGYTF. In DNA, the CDR3 is TGTGCCAGCAGCGTGGGACAGGGGCACGCCTATGGCTACACCTTC.

This sequence joins TRBV24-1 and TRBJ2-1, with TRBD2 matching 14 bases. The CDR3 totals 15 residues. J gave up 10 bases and V 7 bases, and 8 bases lay outside the gene matches. Germline-derived CDR1 and CDR2 are KGHDR and SFDVKD. DNA of the CDR3: TGTGCCACCAGCCAGGGACTAGCGGGAGTAAGGGAGCAGTTCTTC. It codes for CATSQGLAGVREQFF.

CDR3: CASSLGGRNQPQHF. The CDR3 DNA reads as TGTGCCAGCAGCTTGGGGGGGCGCAATCAGCCCCAGCATTTT. This chain links TRBV7-9 with TRBJ1-5; possibly TRBD1 for D (6 bases). Per germline, CDR1 SEHNR and CDR2 FQNEAQ (reference sequence). The CDR3 is 14 residues long. Trimming took off 3 bases at V and 2 bases at J, with 8 bases between the two ends.